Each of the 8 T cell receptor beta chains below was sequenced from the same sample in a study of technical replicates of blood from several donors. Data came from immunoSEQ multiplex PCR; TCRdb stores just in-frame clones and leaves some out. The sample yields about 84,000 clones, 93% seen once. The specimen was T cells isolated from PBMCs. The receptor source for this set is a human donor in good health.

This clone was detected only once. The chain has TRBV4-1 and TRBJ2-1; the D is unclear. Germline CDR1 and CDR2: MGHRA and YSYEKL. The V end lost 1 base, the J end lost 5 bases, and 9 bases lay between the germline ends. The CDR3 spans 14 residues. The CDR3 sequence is CASSQVIADNEQFF. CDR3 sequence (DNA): TGCGCCAGCAGCCAAGTCATCGCGGACAATGAGCAGTTCTTC.

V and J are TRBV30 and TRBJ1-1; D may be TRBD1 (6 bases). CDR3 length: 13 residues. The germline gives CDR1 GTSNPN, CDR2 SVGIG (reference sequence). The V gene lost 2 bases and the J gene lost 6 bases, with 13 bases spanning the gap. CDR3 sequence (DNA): TGTGCCTGGAGTACAGGGTTCCGGGCTGAAGCTTTCTTT. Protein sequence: CAWSTGFRAEAFF.

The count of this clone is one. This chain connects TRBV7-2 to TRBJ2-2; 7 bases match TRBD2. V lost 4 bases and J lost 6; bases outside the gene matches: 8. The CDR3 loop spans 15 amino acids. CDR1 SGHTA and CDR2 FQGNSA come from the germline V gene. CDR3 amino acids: CASSYLLGGAGELFF. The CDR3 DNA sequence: TGTGCCAGCAGCTATCTGTTGGGAGGGGCCGGGGAGCTGTTTTTT.

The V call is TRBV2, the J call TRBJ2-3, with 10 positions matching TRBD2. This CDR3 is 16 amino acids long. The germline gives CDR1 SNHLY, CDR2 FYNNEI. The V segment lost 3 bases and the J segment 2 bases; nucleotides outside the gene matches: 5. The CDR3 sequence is CASSEISGRATDTQYF. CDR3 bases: TGTGCCAGCAGTGAGATCAGCGGGAGGGCCACAGATACGCAGTATTTT.

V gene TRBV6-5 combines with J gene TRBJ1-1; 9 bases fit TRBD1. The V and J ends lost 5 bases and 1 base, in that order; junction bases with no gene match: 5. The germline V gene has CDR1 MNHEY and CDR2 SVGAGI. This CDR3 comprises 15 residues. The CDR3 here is CASSLADRGNTEAFF. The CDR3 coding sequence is TGTGCCAGCAGTCTAGCGGACAGGGGGAACACTGAAGCTTTCTTT.

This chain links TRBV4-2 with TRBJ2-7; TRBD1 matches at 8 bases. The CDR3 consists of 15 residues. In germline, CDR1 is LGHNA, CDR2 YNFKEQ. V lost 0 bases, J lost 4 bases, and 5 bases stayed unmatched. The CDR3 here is CASSQDQDRDYEQYF. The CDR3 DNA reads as TGTGCCAGCAGCCAAGACCAGGACAGGGATTACGAGCAGTACTTC.

The CDR3 sequence: CASTRGNTGTETQYF. The CDR3 coding sequence is TGTGCCAGCACGCGGGGAAACACAGGTACAGAGACCCAGTACTTC. V usage is TRBV11-2 and J usage is TRBJ2-5; possible D gene TRBD2, 6 bases. Trimming shortened V by 7 bases and J by 4 bases, and 19 bases separated the two germline ends. Germline V gene sequence: CDR1 SGHAT, CDR2 FQNNGV. This CDR3 has 15 residues.

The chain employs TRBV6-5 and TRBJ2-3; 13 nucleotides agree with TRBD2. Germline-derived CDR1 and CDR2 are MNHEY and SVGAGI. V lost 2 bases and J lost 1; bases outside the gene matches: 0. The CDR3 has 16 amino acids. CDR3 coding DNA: TGTGCCAGCAGTTACGGGACTAGCGGGGGCACAGATACGCAGTATTTT. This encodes CASSYGTSGGTDTQYF.